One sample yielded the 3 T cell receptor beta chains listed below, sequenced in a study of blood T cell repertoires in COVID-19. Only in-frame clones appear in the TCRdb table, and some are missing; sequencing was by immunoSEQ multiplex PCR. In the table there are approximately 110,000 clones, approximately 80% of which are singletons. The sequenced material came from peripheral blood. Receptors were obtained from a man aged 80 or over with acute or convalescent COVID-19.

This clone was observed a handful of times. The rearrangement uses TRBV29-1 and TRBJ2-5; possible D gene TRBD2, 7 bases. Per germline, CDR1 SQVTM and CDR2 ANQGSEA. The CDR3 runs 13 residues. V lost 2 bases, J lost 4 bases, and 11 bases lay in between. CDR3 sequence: CSVERGGGETQYF. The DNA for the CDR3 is TGCAGCGTTGAAAGGGGGGGCGGAGAGACCCAGTACTTC.

DNA for the CDR3: TGTGCCAGCAGCCCGAGCGGGCCCAGCTCCTACGAGCAGTACTTC. Its translation is CASSPSGPSSYEQYF. The rearrangement uses TRBV13 and TRBJ2-7; D perhaps matches TRBD2 (6 bases). V shed 5 bases and J shed 0 bases, with 14 bases lying between them. Germline V gives CDR1 PRHDT, CDR2 FYEKMQ (reference sequence). The CDR3 has 15 residues.

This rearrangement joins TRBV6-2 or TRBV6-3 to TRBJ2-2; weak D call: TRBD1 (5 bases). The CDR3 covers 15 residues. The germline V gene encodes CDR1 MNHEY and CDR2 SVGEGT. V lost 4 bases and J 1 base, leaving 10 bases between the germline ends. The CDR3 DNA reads TGTGCCAGCAGTTTTATGACAGTGAACACCGGGGAGCTGTTTTTT. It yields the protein CASSFMTVNTGELFF.